Listed below are T cell receptor beta chains from one sample, sequenced in a study of blood T cell repertoires in COVID-19. Sequencing used immunoSEQ multiplex PCR; TCRdb keeps in-frame clones, though not all of them. The data show over 250,000 clones, around nine tenths seen once. The source material was PBMCs or T cells enriched from blood (not recorded which). The receptors come from a woman aged 55 to 70 who had recovered from COVID-19. CDR3s include the opening cysteine and the closing phenylalanine or tryptophan. Each record gives: V gene, D gene, J gene, clone size, CDR3 protein, CDR3 DNA. A D gene is named only where the DNA matches it firmly. Some rows have no size entry. The others give once, few or many, or a class for an expanded clone.

>TRBV28|.|TRBJ1-1|few
CASSSVSTEAFF
TGTGCCAGCAGCTCGGTAAGCACTGAAGCTTTCTTT
>TRBV5-5|.|TRBJ1-2|.
CASSLNEPFGGYTF
TGTGCCAGCAGCTTGAATGAACCCTTCGGGGGCTACACCTTC
>TRBV12-5|.|TRBJ2-2|once
CASGSSQGPWSATGELFF
TGTGCTAGTGGTTCCTCTCAGGGGCCCTGGTCGGCCACCGGGGAGCTGTTTTTT
>TRBV19|TRBD1|TRBJ2-1|once
CASSEGTGAPGSVF
TGTGCCAGTAGTGAAGGGACAGGGGCCCCAGGGAGTGTCTTC
>TRBV13|TRBD1|TRBJ2-7|.
CASSYRDRAYEQYF
TGTGCCAGCAGCTACCGGGACAGGGCCTACGAGCAGTACTTC
>TRBV5-4|.|TRBJ2-6|few
CASSLWLSGANVLTF
TGTGCCAGCAGCTTGTGGCTTTCTGGGGCCAACGTCCTGACTTTC
>TRBV7-9|.|TRBJ2-1|.
CASSKRQDNEQFF
TGTGCCAGCAGCAAGAGACAAGACAATGAGCAGTTCTTC
>TRBV19|.|TRBJ1-2|.
CASSKAGDYGYTF
TGTGCCAGTAGTAAAGCAGGGGACTATGGCTACACCTTC
>TRBV2|TRBD1|TRBJ2-1|.
CASSGTGGLDEQFF
TGTGCCAGCAGTGGGACAGGGGGCTTGGATGAGCAGTTCTTC
>TRBV4-2|TRBD2|TRBJ2-3|.
CASSHLGLAGRDTQYF
TGTGCCAGCAGCCATCTCGGACTAGCGGGACGCGATACGCAGTATTTT
>TRBV4-1|TRBD1|TRBJ2-2|few
CASSQGQGQGLGGELFF
TGCGCCAGCAGCCAAGGTCAGGGACAGGGGCTGGGCGGGGAGCTGTTTTTT
>TRBV27|.|TRBJ2-2|few
CASSPLGTEYTGELFF
TGTGCCAGCAGCCCCCTCGGGACTGAATACACCGGGGAGCTGTTTTTT
>TRBV6-1|TRBD1|TRBJ2-7|.
CASSEATPGQVTSYEQYF
TGTGCCAGCAGTGAAGCTACTCCGGGACAGGTCACCTCCTACGAGCAGTACTTC
>TRBV7-6|.|TRBJ2-7|.
CASSLESGSSYEQYF
TGTGCCAGCAGCTTAGAGTCGGGGAGCTCCTACGAGCAGTACTTC
>TRBV13|.|TRBJ2-5|.
CASSWPGGETQYF
TGTGCCAGCAGTTGGCCAGGAGGGGAGACCCAGTACTTC
>TRBV11-2|TRBD2|TRBJ2-5|.
CASSLAGGPSRQETQYF
TGTGCCAGCAGCTTAGCGGGAGGGCCGTCGAGGCAAGAGACCCAGTACTTC
>TRBV30|TRBD1|TRBJ1-1|.
CAWSVPDRGVAEAFF
TGTGCCTGGAGTGTCCCGGACAGGGGTGTGGCTGAAGCTTTCTTT
>TRBV9|.|TRBJ2-3|.
CASDALHTDTQYF
TGTGCCAGTGATGCATTACACACAGATACGCAGTATTTT
>TRBV5-6|TRBD1|TRBJ1-6|.
CASSTWTGVSPLHF
TGTGCCAGCAGCACCTGGACAGGGGTATCACCCCTCCACTTT
>TRBV5-1|.|TRBJ2-7|once
CASSIGSSYEQYF
TGCGCCAGCAGCATCGGGAGCTCCTACGAGCAGTACTTC
>TRBV28|TRBD1|TRBJ1-2|.
CASSLADRGNRYTF
TGTGCCAGCAGTTTGGCGGACAGGGGGAATCGCTACACCTTC
>TRBV18|TRBD1|TRBJ1-6|.
CASSRTGTNSPLHF
TGTGCCAGCTCCCGGACAGGGACAAATTCACCCCTCCACTTT
>TRBV4-1|TRBD1|TRBJ2-1|once
CASSQVPGQGAKAPFF
TGCGCCAGCAGCCAAGTACCGGGACAGGGGGCAAAGGCCCCGTTCTTC
>TRBV7-9|TRBD2|TRBJ2-7|.
CASSLAGLAGTYEQYF
TGTGCCAGCAGCTTAGCGGGACTAGCGGGTACCTACGAGCAGTACTTC
>TRBV14|TRBD1|TRBJ1-2|.
CASSQSAGGIYGYTF
TGTGCCAGCAGCCAATCGGCAGGGGGGATCTATGGCTACACCTTC
>TRBV7-7|.|TRBJ2-5|few
CASSSVLEFGETQYF
TGTGCTAGCAGCTCCGTACTAGAATTTGGGGAGACCCAGTACTTC
>TRBV5-6|.|TRBJ1-5|.
CASSSGAISQPQHF
TGTGCCAGCAGCAGCGGGGCCATAAGTCAGCCCCAGCATTTT
>TRBV6-4|TRBD2|TRBJ2-1|.
CASISAGGPRFF
TGTGCCAGCATCTCGGCGGGAGGGCCGAGGTTCTTC
>TRBV5-1|.|TRBJ2-1|few
CASSLALAWDEQFF
TGCGCCAGCAGCTTGGCGCTAGCTTGGGATGAGCAGTTCTTC
>TRBV6-2/TRBV6-3|TRBD2|TRBJ2-7|.
CASSYGSGRFPYEQYF
TGTGCCAGCAGTTACGGGAGCGGGAGGTTCCCCTACGAGCAGTACTTC
>TRBV5-1|TRBD2|TRBJ2-1|.
CASSFGASGKQDSEQFF
TGCGCCAGCAGCTTCGGGGCTAGCGGGAAGCAGGACAGTGAGCAGTTCTTC
>TRBV24-1|TRBD2|TRBJ2-3|once
CATSDLQVAGGTQYF
TGTGCCACCAGTGATTTGCAAGTGGCGGGGGGTACGCAGTATTTT
>TRBV11-3|.|TRBJ1-1|.
CASSANFRGSRNTEAFF
TGTGCCAGCAGCGCTAACTTTAGAGGGAGCAGGAACACTGAAGCTTTCTTT
>TRBV28|TRBD2|TRBJ2-3|once
CASSDGGSGGTDTQYF
TGTGCCAGCAGTGACGGGGGGAGCGGGGGCACAGATACGCAGTATTTT